The source of this TCR beta chain is a study of molecular identifiers for immune sequencing clone quantification. TCRdb itself ran the PCR reads through MiXCR, one entry per CDR3 protein. The sample consists of more than 300,000 distinct CDR3 sequences, 20% to 25% of them appearing once. This clonotype showed up many times. This CDR3 contains 13 residues. V lost 7 bases to trimming and J lost 3 bases; unmatched junction nucleotides: 1. The germline V gene encodes CDR1 SNHLY and CDR2 FYNNEI. Sequencing used naive CD8+ T cells from blood, with Jurkat cell RNA spiked in. The subset was: FACS-sorted CD8+CD4-CCR7+CD45RA+ naive T cells. The chain uses TRBV2 and TRBJ1-1, with TRBD1 identical over 11 bases. This receptor was identified in a human donor in good health. Some libraries in this study had Jurkat cell RNA spiked in. The CDR3 DNA reads as TGTGCCAGCAAGGGACAGGGGGACACTGAAGCTTTCTTT. Protein sequence: CASKGQGDTEAFF. Filled out from reference TRBV2 and TRBJ1-1, the complete variable domain reads EPEVTQTPSHQVTQMGQEVILRCVPISNHLYFYWYRQILGQKVEFLVSFYNNEISEKSEIFDDQFSVERPDGSNFTLKIRSTKLEDSAMYFCASKGQGDTEAFFGQGTRLTVV.